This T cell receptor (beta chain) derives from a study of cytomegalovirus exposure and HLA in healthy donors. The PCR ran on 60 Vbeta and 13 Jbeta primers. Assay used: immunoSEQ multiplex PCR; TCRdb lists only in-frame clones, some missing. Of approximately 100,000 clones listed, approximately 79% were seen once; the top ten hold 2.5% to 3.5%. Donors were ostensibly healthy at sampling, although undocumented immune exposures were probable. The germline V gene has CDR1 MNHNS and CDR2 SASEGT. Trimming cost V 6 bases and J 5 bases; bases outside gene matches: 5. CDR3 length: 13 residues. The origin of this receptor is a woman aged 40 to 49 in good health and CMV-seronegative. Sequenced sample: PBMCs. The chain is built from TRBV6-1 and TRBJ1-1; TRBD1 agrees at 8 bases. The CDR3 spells CASRRTGNTEAFF. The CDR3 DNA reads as TGTGCCAGCAGGCGGACAGGGAATACTGAAGCTTTCTTT.